This T cell receptor beta chain stems from a study of T cell responses to AZD1222 COVID-19 vaccine (dated by TCRdb to the early 2020s). Context from the whole study: A total of 230 to 250 trial participants underwent TCR sequencing, of whom more than 200 had received two doses of AZD1222 and some 26 had received two doses of the MenACWY control vaccine. Enrollment into the trials was organized by age into subgroups of 18-55, 56-69 and 70-plus years, and those subgroups contained roughly 140, 27 and 60 TCR-sequenced participants, respectively. The study at large found these results: Reportedly, close to half of the unique spike-specific TCRs recognized epitopes lying outside the regions that are mutated in the B.1.351 and B.1.1.7 variants. No day 14 peak-response samples were available, so repertoires were characterized only after the peak T cell response. Conclusions about previously exposed vaccinees are limited because only 6 or 7 AZD1222 recipients were SARS-CoV-2 seropositive at baseline. A significant rise in spike-specific TCR breadth and depth was observed after two AZD1222 doses relative to day 0 and relative to MenACWY recipients. The whole spike protein was spanned by vaccine-associated CD4 TCRs, and dominant responses were seen in regions 160-218 and 743-854. The 56-69-year group was small, and its depth increase did not reach significance, likely because of low power. Participants were mostly white British and included more females than males, and it was suggested by the authors that clonal diversity may have been underestimated.

The CDR3 regions of human TCRbeta chains were subjected to immunosequencing. Concerning the study's data processing: Repertoire TCRs were checked for matches against a reference library of SARS-CoV-2-specific TCRs that had been generated using the MIRA antigen-specificity platform. Breadth was defined as the fraction of unique TCRs that were SARS-CoV-2-associated. Depth was defined as the fraction of total T cells that were SARS-CoV-2-associated. Using the MIRA data, each spike-specific TCR was assigned both to the spike region to which the TCR was reactive and to a CD4 or CD8 class. Log10-transformed breadth and depth values were compared by one-way ANOVA with Sidak's multiple comparisons tests. TCRdb provides this immuneACCESS table in a form limited to in-frame rearrangements. Some clones are lacking; in checked studies, under half of them reflect an unresolved V gene, and why the rest are absent is not known. For V, J and clone size, that table is used; D and trimming come from the DNA. This sample holds over 130,000 clones; under 90% were observed only once. 1.5% to 2% of the sample goes to the ten largest clones.

Inclusive of the bounding cysteine and phenylalanine, the CDR3 is 17 residues long. Only CDR3 DNA is held: 51 bases, read in frame from base 1. From V the trimming removes 5 bases and from J it removes 8 bases, while the gene matches leave 18 bases of the junction unaccounted for. For CDR1 and CDR2, the germline V gene lists SGHTA and FQGNSA. With regard to this clone: Its antigen remains unidentified. There are no base qualities to consult, and no much larger clone falls within one base.

Interpreted using the paper, the time point label stands for: about 28 days (+/-7) after the second vaccine dose. AZD1222 recipients whose second dose came at about 4 weeks and those whose second dose came at about 12 weeks were combined into one group, since spike-specific TCR depth and breadth did not differ between the two schedules. The vaccinee samples were drawn from two UK trials, COV001 and COV002, one of which was a single-blind randomized controlled phase 2/3 trial testing AZD1222 (ChAdOx1 nCoV-19) in healthy adults. Trial participant PBMC samples were collected at day 0 and day 28 after the second dose for TCRbeta chain sequencing.

The V and J genes are TRBV7-2 and TRBJ2-1; 7 bases in the junction line up with TRBD2. The sequencing here drew on peripheral blood, taken 28 days after the second AZD1222 dose. The TCR was taken from an adult who received the AZD1222 COVID-19 vaccine. In nucleotide form, the sequence is TGTGCCAGCAGCCCGAACCGACTAGCCCCCAAAGGGGATGAGCAGTTCTTC. Its protein product is CASSPNRLAPKGDEQFF.